There are a few counts of the clone carrying this T cell receptor beta chain. As yet, its antigen is unknown. The data were produced by immunoSEQ multiplex PCR, yet TCRdb's version contains in-frame clones alone and is incomplete. This repertoire shows fewer than 50,000 clones, roughly 80% found once; its top ten account for 9.5% to 15%. This record belongs to a study of OX40 agonist ivuxolimab in advanced cancers. General study findings and limits: Within 6 weeks, CD4+ and CD8+ blood T cells expanded clonally at 0.1 to 3.0 mg/kg. Expanded clones tended on average to be more numerous among CD8+ T cells than CD4+. Not determined was the antigen specificity of the expanded peripheral T cells.

The CDR3 spans 13 residues. CDR1 is SNHLY and CDR2 is FYNNEI in the germline V gene. V lost 7 bases, J lost 1 base, and 10 bases lay in between. This clonotype was sampled from an adult with an advanced solid tumor such as melanoma, head and neck, liver or kidney cancer. Sequenced material: CD4+ or CD8+ T cells sorted from blood, taken in a trial of the OX40 agonist ivuxolimab. The rearrangement uses TRBV2 and TRBJ1-1, with unresolved D. CDR3 DNA: TGTGCCAGCACCTGGGGTCAGAACACTGAAGCTTTCTTT. Protein: CASTWGQNTEAFF.